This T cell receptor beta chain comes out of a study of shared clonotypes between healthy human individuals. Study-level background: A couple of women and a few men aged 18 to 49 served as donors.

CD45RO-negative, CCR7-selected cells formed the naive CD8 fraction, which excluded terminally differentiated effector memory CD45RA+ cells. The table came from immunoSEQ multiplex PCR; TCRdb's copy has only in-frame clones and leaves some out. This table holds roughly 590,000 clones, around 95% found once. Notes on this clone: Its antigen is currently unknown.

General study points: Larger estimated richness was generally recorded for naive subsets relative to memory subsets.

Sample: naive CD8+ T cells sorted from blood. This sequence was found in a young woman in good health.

The CDR3 DNA reads TGTGCCACCAGTGATGGGAGGGAAGAAAAACTGTTTTTT. Translated, it gives CATSDGREEKLFF. The chain uses TRBV15 and TRBJ1-4; D gene ambiguous. V was cut by 6 bases and J by 8 bases, with 13 bases left in between. Germline V gene lookup returns CDR1 LNHNV and CDR2 YYDKDF (reference sequence). The CDR3 length is 13 residues.